The entry below describes one T cell receptor beta chain. TCRdb's table, derived via immunoSEQ multiplex PCR, lists solely in-frame clones and lacks some. This table holds around 63,000 clones, around 77% found once. This sample is part of a study of blood T cell repertoires in COVID-19. As for the study in general: COVID-19 samples from acute and convalescent phases originated in the United States, Italy and Spain.

The CDR3 is 13 residues long. With 2 bases clipped from V and 8 bases from J, the junction kept 6 bases outside the gene matches. CDR1 SGHRS and CDR2 YFSETQ come from the germline V gene. This rearrangement joins TRBV5-1 to TRBJ1-2; 7 positions agree with TRBD1. The sequencing sample was made of peripheral blood. The receptor comes from a woman in her 70s with COVID-19, enrolled during active disease. The CDR3 protein is CASSFDRVRGYTF. The CDR3 DNA is TGCGCCAGCAGCTTTGACAGGGTGCGAGGCTACACCTTC. Looking up the rest from reference TRBV5-1 and TRBJ1-2 gives the full variable domain: KAGVTQTPRYLIKTRGQQVTLSCSPISGHRSVSWYQQTPGQGLQFLFEYFSETQRNKGNFPGRFSGRQFSNSRSEMNVSTLELGDSALYLCASSFDRVRGYTFGSGTRLTVV.